What follows is one T cell receptor beta chain and its context. The data are from a study of blood T cell repertoires in COVID-19. Study in general: Both acute and convalescent COVID-19 samples were obtained from the United States, Italy and Spain.

The method was immunoSEQ multiplex PCR; TCRdb's version includes in-frame clones alone and lacks a portion of them. The sample has under 75,000 clones; approximately 79% are singletons. This receptor was taken from a woman in her 70s with acute or convalescent COVID-19. The material sequenced was peripheral blood.

CDR3 residues: CASSQDASALLNTEAFF. The CDR3 DNA is TGTGCCAGCAGCCAAGATGCTAGTGCCCTGTTGAACACTGAAGCTTTCTTT. The chain is built from TRBV4-2 and TRBJ1-1; no clear D gene. The ends were cut back, 0 bases at V and 0 bases at J, with 14 bases in the middle. Germline CDR1 and CDR2: LGHNA and YNFKEQ. The CDR3 has 17 residues.